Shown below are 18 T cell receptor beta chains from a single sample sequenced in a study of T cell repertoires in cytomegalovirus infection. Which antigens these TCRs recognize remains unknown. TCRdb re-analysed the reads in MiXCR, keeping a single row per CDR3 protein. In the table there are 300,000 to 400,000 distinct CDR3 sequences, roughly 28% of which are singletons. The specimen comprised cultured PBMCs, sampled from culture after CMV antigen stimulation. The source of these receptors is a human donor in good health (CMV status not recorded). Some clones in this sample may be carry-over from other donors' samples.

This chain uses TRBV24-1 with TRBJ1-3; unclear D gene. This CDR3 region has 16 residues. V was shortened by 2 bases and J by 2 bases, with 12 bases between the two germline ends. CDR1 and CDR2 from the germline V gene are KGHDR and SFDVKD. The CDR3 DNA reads TGTGCCACCAGTGATTCCCGGGCCAATACTGGAAACACCATATATTTT. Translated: CATSDSRANTGNTIYF.

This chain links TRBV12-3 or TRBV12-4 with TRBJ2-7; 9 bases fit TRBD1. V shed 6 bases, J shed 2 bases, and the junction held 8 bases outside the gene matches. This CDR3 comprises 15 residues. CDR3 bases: TGTGCCAGCAGACTGGGACAGGGTGATACCTACGAGCAGTACTTC. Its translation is CASRLGQGDTYEQYF.

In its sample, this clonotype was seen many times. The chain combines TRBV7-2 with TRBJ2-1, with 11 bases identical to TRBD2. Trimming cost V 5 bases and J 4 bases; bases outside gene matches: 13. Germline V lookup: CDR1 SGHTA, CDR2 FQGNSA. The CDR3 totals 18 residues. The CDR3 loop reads CASSPLTRLAGMYNEQFF. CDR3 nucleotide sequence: TGTGCCAGCAGCCCGCTTACGCGACTAGCGGGAATGTACAATGAGCAGTTCTTC.

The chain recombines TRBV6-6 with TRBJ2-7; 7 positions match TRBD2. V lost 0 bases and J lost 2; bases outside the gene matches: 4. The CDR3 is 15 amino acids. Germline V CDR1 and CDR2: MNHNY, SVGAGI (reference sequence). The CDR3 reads CASSYSGGTAYEQYF. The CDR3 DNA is TGTGCCAGCAGTTACTCGGGGGGGACTGCCTACGAGCAGTACTTC.

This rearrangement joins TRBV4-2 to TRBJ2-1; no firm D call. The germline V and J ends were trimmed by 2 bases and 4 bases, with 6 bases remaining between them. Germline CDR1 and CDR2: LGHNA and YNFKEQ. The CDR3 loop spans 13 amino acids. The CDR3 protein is CASSQLGYNEQFF. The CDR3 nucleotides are TGTGCCAGCAGCCAACTGGGGTACAATGAGCAGTTCTTC.

CDR3 bases: TGTGCCAGCAGTTTATCGGGCAGCTCTAACTATGGCTACACCTTC. Translation gives CASSLSGSSNYGYTF. The V call is TRBV27, the J call TRBJ1-2; D remains unclear. The V end was cut by 0 bases, the J end by 0 bases, with 8 bases between. The CDR3 length is 15 residues. From germline, CDR1 is MNHEY and CDR2 SMNVEV (reference sequence).

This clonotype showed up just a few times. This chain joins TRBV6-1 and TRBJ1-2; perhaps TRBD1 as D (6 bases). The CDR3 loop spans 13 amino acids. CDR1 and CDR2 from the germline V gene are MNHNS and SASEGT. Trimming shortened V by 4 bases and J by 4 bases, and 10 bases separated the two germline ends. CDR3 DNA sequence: TGTGCCAGCAGTGGGACAGTCGGCTATGGCTACACCTTC. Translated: CASSGTVGYGYTF.

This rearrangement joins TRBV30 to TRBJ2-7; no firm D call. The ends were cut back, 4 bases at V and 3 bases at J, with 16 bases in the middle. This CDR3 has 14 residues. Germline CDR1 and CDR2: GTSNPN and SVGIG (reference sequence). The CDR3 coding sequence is TGTGCCTGGAAATATTCAGAGCTAAGCTACGAGCAGTACTTC. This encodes CAWKYSELSYEQYF.

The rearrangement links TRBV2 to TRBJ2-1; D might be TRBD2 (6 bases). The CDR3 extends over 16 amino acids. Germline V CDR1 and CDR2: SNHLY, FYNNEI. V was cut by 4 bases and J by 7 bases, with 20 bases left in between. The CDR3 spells CASSAPLPGASNEQFF. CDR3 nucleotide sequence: TGTGCCAGCAGTGCCCCCCTACCGGGAGCATCGAATGAGCAGTTCTTC.

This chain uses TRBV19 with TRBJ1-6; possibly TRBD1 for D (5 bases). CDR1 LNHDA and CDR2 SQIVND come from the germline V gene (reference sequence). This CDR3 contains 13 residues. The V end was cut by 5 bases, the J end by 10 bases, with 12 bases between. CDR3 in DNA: TGTGCCAGTAGTGATACCTGGGGGTCACCCCTCCACTTT. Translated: CASSDTWGSPLHF.

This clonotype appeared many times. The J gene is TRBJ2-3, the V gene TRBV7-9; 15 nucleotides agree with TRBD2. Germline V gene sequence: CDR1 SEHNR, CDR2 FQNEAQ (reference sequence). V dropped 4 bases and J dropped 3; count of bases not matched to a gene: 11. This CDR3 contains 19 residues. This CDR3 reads CASSSELGLAGGPTDTQYF. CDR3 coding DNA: TGTGCCAGCAGCTCTGAATTAGGACTAGCGGGGGGGCCGACAGATACGCAGTATTTT.

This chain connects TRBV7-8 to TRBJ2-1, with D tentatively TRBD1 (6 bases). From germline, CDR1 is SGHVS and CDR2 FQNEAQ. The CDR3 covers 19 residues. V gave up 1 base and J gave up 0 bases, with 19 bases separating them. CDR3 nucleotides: TGTGCCAGCAGCTTAGGGAGGTTTCTGGACAGTGTCTCCTACAATGAGCAGTTCTTC. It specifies CASSLGRFLDSVSYNEQFF.

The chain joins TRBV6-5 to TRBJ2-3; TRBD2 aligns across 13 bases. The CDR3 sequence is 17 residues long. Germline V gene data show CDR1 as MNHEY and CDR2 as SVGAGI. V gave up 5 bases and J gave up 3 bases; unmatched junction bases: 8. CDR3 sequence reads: CASSRGTSGTLTDTQYF. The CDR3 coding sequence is TGTGCCAGCAGTCGGGGGACTAGCGGGACTTTGACAGATACGCAGTATTTT.

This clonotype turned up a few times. CDR3 protein: CASSYSTATNEKLFF. The CDR3 DNA sequence: TGTGCCAGCAGTTATTCTACAGCAACTAATGAAAAACTGTTTTTT. This chain connects TRBV6-5 to TRBJ1-4, with no clear D. Germline CDR1 and CDR2: MNHEY and SVGAGI. This CDR3 comprises 15 residues. Trimming cost V 3 bases and J 0 bases, with 8 bases left between them.

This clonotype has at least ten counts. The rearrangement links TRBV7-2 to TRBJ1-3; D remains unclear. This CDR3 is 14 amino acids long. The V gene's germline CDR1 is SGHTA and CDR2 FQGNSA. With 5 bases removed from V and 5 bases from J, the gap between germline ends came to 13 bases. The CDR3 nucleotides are TGTGCCAGCAGCCCGAGCCTTGGGAGAAACACCATATATTTT. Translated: CASSPSLGRNTIYF.

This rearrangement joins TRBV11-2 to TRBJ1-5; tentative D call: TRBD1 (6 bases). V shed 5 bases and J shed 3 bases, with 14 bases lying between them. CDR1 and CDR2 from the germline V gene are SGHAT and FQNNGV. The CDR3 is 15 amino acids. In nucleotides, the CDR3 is TGTGCCAGCAGCGTAGGGGGGGAAGTCAATCAGCCCCAGCATTTT. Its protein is CASSVGGEVNQPQHF.

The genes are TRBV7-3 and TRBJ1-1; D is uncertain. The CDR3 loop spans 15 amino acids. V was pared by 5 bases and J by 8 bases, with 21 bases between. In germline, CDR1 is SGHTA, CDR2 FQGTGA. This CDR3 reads CASSPPGGGFLEAFF. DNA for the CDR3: TGTGCCAGCAGCCCCCCCGGCGGCGGTTTTCTAGAAGCTTTCTTT.

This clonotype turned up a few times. The CDR3 coding sequence is TGTGCCATCAGTGAGTCAGCGGGGGGAACAGATACGCAGTATTTT. Protein product: CAISESAGGTDTQYF. V is TRBV10-3 and J is TRBJ2-3; 9 bases line up with TRBD2. Germline V lookup: CDR1 ENHRY, CDR2 SYGVKD. The CDR3 covers 15 residues. With 0 bases clipped from V and 3 bases from J, the junction kept 1 base outside the gene matches.